A single sample is the source of the 20 T cell receptor beta chains below, sequenced in a study of shared clonotypes between healthy human individuals. Profiling relied on immunoSEQ multiplex PCR, and the TCRdb table lists in-frame clones only, not all of them. The sample lists 330,000 or so clones; roughly 70% were seen once. The specimen sequenced was memory CD4+ T cells sorted from blood. Subset: CD45RA-negative fraction. These receptors came from a man aged 30-40 years in good health.

The chain couples TRBV2 to TRBJ2-7; D call uncertain. Deletions cut 8 bases from V and 2 bases from J, with 13 bases between. The CDR3 is 13 residues long. Germline loops: CDR1 SNHLY, CDR2 FYNNEI. Written as DNA, the CDR3 is TGTGCCAGCGAGCTAGGGAAGACCTACGAGCAGTACTTC. This sequence encodes CASELGKTYEQYF.

The chain couples TRBV14 to TRBJ2-5; 8 nucleotides line up with TRBD2. CDR1 is SGHDN, CDR2 FVKESK, per germline. The CDR3 sequence is 16 residues long. The J segment lost 5 bases and the V segment lost 4 bases, leaving 12 bases of the junction unmatched. CDR3 in DNA: TGTGCCAGCAGCCTTTTTGTAAGCGGGAGTAGGGAGACCCAGTACTTC. Translating it yields CASSLFVSGSRETQYF. Full variable domain (missing parts from reference TRBV14 and TRBJ2-5): EAGVTQFPSHSVIEKGQTVTLRCDPISGHDNLYWYRRVMGKEIKFLLHFVKESKQDESGMPNNRFLAERTGGTYSTLKVQPAELEDSGVYFCASSLFVSGSRETQYFGPGTRLLVL.

The chain combines TRBV5-4 with TRBJ2-3; D possibly uses TRBD1 or TRBD2 (5 bases each). V was shortened by 10 bases and J by 0 bases, with 21 bases between the two germline ends. CDR1 and CDR2 (germline): SGHNT, YYREEE (reference sequence). The CDR3 runs 16 residues. The CDR3: CAGTHGVSRSTDTQYF. The CDR3 region has the DNA TGTGCCGGGACCCATGGTGTCTCACGGAGCACAGATACGCAGTATTTT.

This chain connects TRBV7-2 to TRBJ2-1, with D perhaps TRBD1 (6 bases). V gave up 5 bases and J gave up 0 bases, with 11 bases separating them. The germline V gene encodes CDR1 SGHTA and CDR2 FQGNSA. The CDR3 has 15 amino acids. The CDR3 coding sequence is TGTGCCAGCAGCCCCGCAGGGGTCTCCTACAATGAGCAGTTCTTC. Translated, it gives CASSPAGVSYNEQFF.

This clone was detected ten times or more. This chain joins TRBV2 and TRBJ2-4; a possible D gene is TRBD1 (5 bases). Germline V gene sequence: CDR1 SNHLY, CDR2 FYNNEI. V gave up 4 bases and J gave up 6 bases, with 10 bases separating them. The CDR3 is made up of 13 amino acids. CDR3 sequence: CASSGRDPNIQYF. For the CDR3, the DNA is TGTGCCAGCAGTGGCAGGGATCCAAACATTCAGTACTTC.

The chain carries TRBV5-6 and TRBJ2-5, with 9 bases aligning to TRBD2. The V segment lost 2 bases and the J segment 5 bases; nucleotides outside the gene matches: 10. The CDR3 consists of 16 residues. CDR1 and CDR2 (germline): SGHDT, YYEEEE. The CDR3 loop reads CASSFGGGRAGETQYF. The CDR3 DNA follows: TGTGCCAGCAGCTTCGGAGGCGGGAGGGCCGGGGAGACCCAGTACTTC.

Comment on this clone: At one boundary the junction diverges from the germline segment, which might be a read error. The genes are TRBV10-3 and TRBJ2-3, with D maybe TRBD2 (6 bases). In germline, CDR1 is ENHRY, CDR2 SYGVKD. The CDR3 runs 13 residues. CDR3 in amino acids: CASSEQEGRTQYF. As DNA, the CDR3 is TGTGCCAGCAGTGAACAGGAGGGCAGGACGCAGTATTTT.

In its sample, this clone was seen a few times. V gene TRBV30 combines with J gene TRBJ1-2, with a weak D call TRBD1 (5 bases). The V gene lost 3 bases and the J gene lost 4 bases, with 15 bases spanning the gap. The CDR3 extends over 14 amino acids. Germline CDR1 reads GTSNPN; CDR2 reads SVGIG (reference sequence). The CDR3 loop reads CAWSGGGEPYGYTF. Here the CDR3 DNA reads TGTGCCTGGAGCGGCGGGGGAGAACCCTATGGCTACACCTTC. The whole variable domain, remainder taken from reference TRBV30 and TRBJ1-2, is SQTIHQWPATLVQPVGSPLSLECTVEGTSNPNLYWYRQAAGRGLQLLFYSVGIGQISSEVPQNLSASRPQDRQFILSSKKLLLSDSGFYLCAWSGGGEPYGYTFGSGTRLTVV.

The chain has TRBV27 and TRBJ2-7, with TRBD1 matching 10 bases. The CDR3 runs to 16 residues. Germline CDR1 reads MNHEY; CDR2 reads SMNVEV (reference sequence). V lost 5 bases, J lost 6 bases, and 13 bases stayed unmatched. For the CDR3, the DNA is TGTGCCAGCAGTGCTTCAACCGGGACAGGGGAACTCGAGCAGTACTTC. This encodes CASSASTGTGELEQYF.

This chain connects TRBV30 to TRBJ2-3, with 7 bases that match TRBD1. Looked up from germline, CDR1 is GTSNPN and CDR2 is SVGIG (reference sequence). This CDR3 spans 12 amino acids. The junction had 4 bases not matched to a gene; V was cut back by 8 bases and J by 2 bases. The CDR3 bases are TGTGCCACAGGGGCGCTCACAGATACGCAGTATTTT. Amino acid sequence: CATGALTDTQYF.

The rearrangement joins TRBV7-9 to TRBJ2-1, with 11 positions matching TRBD2. Germline CDR1 and CDR2: SEHNR and FQNEAQ (reference sequence). The CDR3 is 17 amino acids. The V gene end was trimmed by 1 base and the J gene end by 0 bases; junction bases not matched to a gene: 2. CDR3 protein: CASSLGLAGGSYNEQFF. CDR3 bases: TGTGCCAGCAGCTTAGGGCTAGCGGGAGGCTCCTACAATGAGCAGTTCTTC.

This clone was picked up a small number of times. Here the CDR3 DNA reads TGTGCCAGCAGCTTAGACAGGGTTAATCGTGGCTACACCTTC. Amino acids: CASSLDRVNRGYTF. The chain uses TRBV7-2 and TRBJ1-2, with D tentatively TRBD1 (6 bases). Trimming removed 1 base from V and 7 bases from J, with 13 bases in between. The CDR3 runs 14 residues. Germline CDR1 reads SGHTA; CDR2 reads FQGNSA.

This clone was picked up one time. This chain uses TRBV6-1 with TRBJ2-7; 7 bases agree with TRBD1. CDR1 MNHNS and CDR2 SASEGT come from the germline V gene. The CDR3 contains 15 residues. V lost 6 bases and J lost 6; bases outside the gene matches: 14. DNA for the CDR3: TGTGCCAGCAGAGTCGGTGGGACAGAGGTAACCGAGCAGTACTTC. Protein sequence: CASRVGGTEVTEQYF.

The chain is built from TRBV11-2 and TRBJ2-1; TRBD2 agrees at 7 bases. With 1 base clipped from V and 1 base from J, the junction kept 4 bases outside the gene matches. Per the germline V gene, CDR1 is SGHAT and CDR2 is FQNNGV. There are 16 residues in the CDR3. The chain's CDR3 is CASSLALAASYNEQFF. The CDR3 nucleotides read TGTGCCAGCAGCTTAGCTCTAGCGGCTTCCTACAATGAGCAGTTCTTC.

The V and J genes are TRBV11-2 and TRBJ1-1, with D unclear. Germline-derived CDR1 and CDR2 are SGHAT and FQNNGV. V was trimmed by 1 base and J by 2 bases, leaving 5 bases between them. The CDR3 extends over 13 amino acids. The CDR3 nucleotides are TGTGCCAGCAGCTTAGTATTAAACACTGAAGCTTTCTTT. It translates to CASSLVLNTEAFF.

The chain has TRBV25-1 and TRBJ2-7; 7 bases match TRBD1. Germline trimming cut 6 bases from V and 5 bases from J; bases unmatched to any gene: 7. This CDR3 has 13 residues. Germline V gene sequence: CDR1 MGHDK, CDR2 SYGVNS. The CDR3 nucleotides are TGTGCCAGCAGGGGACAGCTAATGCACGAGCAGTACTTC. It translates to CASRGQLMHEQYF.

This clone was seen ten or more times. V and J are TRBV5-6 and TRBJ1-5; perhaps TRBD1 as D (5 bases). The CDR3 runs 14 residues. Trimming left V 1 base short and J 2 bases short, with 7 bases between. Germline CDR1 is SGHDT and CDR2 is YYEEEE. CDR3 sequence: CASSLWGGNQPQHF. The CDR3 nucleotides read TGTGCCAGCAGCTTGTGGGGGGGCAATCAGCCCCAGCATTTT.

J is TRBJ2-1 and V is TRBV10-3; possible D gene TRBD1, 5 bases. Looked up from germline, CDR1 is ENHRY and CDR2 is SYGVKD. The CDR3 contains 14 residues. V was shortened by 6 bases and J by 6 bases, with 15 bases between the two germline ends. CDR3 region: CAIRDPRVSNEQFF. The CDR3 DNA is TGTGCCATCAGGGATCCCAGGGTGTCCAATGAGCAGTTCTTC.

The chain employs TRBV7-2 and TRBJ1-5, with TRBD1 identical over 8 bases. Germline-derived CDR1 and CDR2 are SGHTA and FQGNSA. V lost 5 bases, J lost 3 bases, and 15 bases stayed unmatched. The CDR3 length is 18 residues. In nucleotides, the CDR3 is TGTGCCAGCAGCCCCGGCAGGACAGGGCTCGTAGACAATCAGCCCCAGCATTTT. This gives the protein CASSPGRTGLVDNQPQHF.

The V gene is TRBV27, the J gene TRBJ1-2; 7 nucleotides agree with TRBD1. With V trimmed by 3 bases and J by 4 bases, 5 bases remained unmatched. CDR1 and CDR2 (germline): MNHEY, SMNVEV (reference sequence). The CDR3 contains 14 residues. DNA for the CDR3: TGTGCCAGCAGTTTGCAGGGGGGTGGCTATGGCTACACCTTC. It yields the protein CASSLQGGGYGYTF.